This T cell receptor (beta chain) was recorded in a study of blood T cell repertoires in COVID-19. The overall study: Some COVID-19 samples were acute and others convalescent; all came from the United States, Italy and Spain. In each case, the material was cDNA or gDNA derived from T cells, B-cell-depleted T cells, or PBMCs.

Under the authors' procedure: How many nucleated cells were present was estimated from reference gene primer amplification. Sequenced by immunoSEQ multiplex PCR; TCRdb stores in-frame clones only, minus some. The V and J calls and clone size are taken from that table; D and trimming were inferred from the DNA. The sample has around 250,000 clones, 75% to 85% seen once. Germline V CDR1 and CDR2: SGHRS, YFSETQ. This CDR3 is built from 15 residues. V was clipped by 0 bases and J by 4 bases; unmatched bases: 4. The V call is TRBV5-1, the J call TRBJ1-2, with 9 bases aligning to TRBD1. The source material was peripheral blood. This clonotype was sampled from a man aged 50 to 59 with active or convalescent COVID-19. CDR3 amino acids: CASSLEGQGVYGYTF. The CDR3 bases are TGCGCCAGCAGCTTGGAGGGACAGGGAGTCTATGGCTACACCTTC.